Each of the 19 T cell receptor beta chains below was sequenced from the same sample in a study of shared clonotypes between healthy human individuals. Here immunoSEQ multiplex PCR was the method, and the copy in TCRdb shows in-frame clones only, minus some. The table has about 1.1 million clones, about 84% seen once; the top ten hold around 0.61%. Sequencing was done on a sample of memory CD4+ T cells from PBMCs. The subset is: CD45RA-negative fraction. These receptors came from a young man in good health. Some clones in this sample may be carry-over from other donors' samples.

The gene calls are TRBV27 and TRBJ2-3; a weak D match, TRBD1 (5 bases). The CDR3 spans 16 residues. V lost 3 bases, J lost 6 bases, and 19 bases lay in between. CDR1 MNHEY and CDR2 SMNVEV come from the germline V gene (reference sequence). The CDR3 region has the DNA TGTGCCAGCAGTTTTCAGGGCCCGAGAACGGCCGATACGCAGTATTTT. It specifies CASSFQGPRTADTQYF.

The rearrangement links TRBV30 to TRBJ2-1, with a tentative D call TRBD2 (5 bases). Per the germline V gene, CDR1 is GTSNPN and CDR2 is SVGIG (reference sequence). Trimming pared 1 base from V and 6 bases from J, leaving 10 bases between. This CDR3 contains 13 residues. CDR3 coding DNA: TGTGCCTGGAGTGAGGGAGACGGCAATGAGCAGTTCTTC. This encodes CAWSEGDGNEQFF.

CDR3 in amino acids: CASSPRGAGELFF. The CDR3 DNA reads TGTGCCAGCAGCCCCCGTGGGGCCGGGGAGCTGTTTTTT. The chain combines TRBV7-2 with TRBJ2-2; D remains unclear. The CDR3 spans 13 residues. V lost 5 bases and J lost 6, with 10 bases in between. Per germline, CDR1 SGHTA and CDR2 FQGNSA. The full variable domain, completed using reference TRBV7-2 and TRBJ2-2, is GAGVSQSPSNKVTEKGKDVELRCDPISGHTALYWYRQSLGQGLEFLIYFQGNSAPDKSGLPSDRFSAERTGGSVSTLTIQRTQQEDSAVYLCASSPRGAGELFFGEGSRLTVL.

The chain recombines TRBV11-1 with TRBJ2-2; 7 nucleotides align to TRBD2. Germline CDR1 is SGHAT and CDR2 is FQDESV (reference sequence). This CDR3 contains 14 residues. Trimming at V came to 5 bases and at J to 4 bases, leaving 4 bases not matched to a gene. The CDR3 DNA follows: TGTGCCAGCAGCCCCCTAGCGGTCACCGGGGAGCTGTTTTTT. Protein product: CASSPLAVTGELFF.

The rearrangement joins TRBV19 to TRBJ2-7, with TRBD1 matching over 7 bases. The germline CDR1 and CDR2 sequences are LNHDA and SQIVND (reference sequence). The trim removed 5 bases at V and 4 bases at J, leaving 5 bases unmatched. The CDR3 covers 13 residues. The DNA of the CDR3 is TGTGCCAGTAGTCGGGACAGTGGGTACGAGCAGTACTTC. Translated, it gives CASSRDSGYEQYF.

This chain joins TRBV30 and TRBJ1-2; 7 bases are shared with TRBD1. CDR3 length: 15 residues. Germline lookup yields CDR1 GTSNPN and CDR2 SVGIG (reference sequence). The V and J ends lost 7 bases and 5 bases, in that order; junction bases with no gene match: 16. The CDR3 is CASGTYGTEGYGYTF. CDR3 DNA sequence: TGTGCCTCGGGGACGTACGGGACAGAGGGGTATGGCTACACCTTC.

Ten or more counts support this clone. The chain couples TRBV27 to TRBJ2-1, with 12 bases that match TRBD2. After removal of 6 bases from V and 8 bases from J, the junction contained 11 bases not matched to a gene. Germline V gene lookup returns CDR1 MNHEY and CDR2 SMNVEV (reference sequence). This CDR3 is 16 amino acids long. In DNA form, the CDR3 reads TGTGCCAGCAGCCCAATCGGACTAGCGGGAAGGTATGAGCAGTTCTTC. This gives the protein CASSPIGLAGRYEQFF.

This chain links TRBV30 with TRBJ2-6; 7 bases agree with TRBD2. After removal of 5 bases from V and 0 bases from J, the junction contained 10 bases not matched to a gene. The CDR3 is made up of 17 amino acids. The germline V gene encodes CDR1 GTSNPN and CDR2 SVGIG (reference sequence). CDR3 nucleotides: TGTGCCTGGGGCGGCGAGGGGAGGGTCTCTGGGGCCAACGTCCTGACTTTC. This codes for CAWGGEGRVSGANVLTF.

The CDR3 sequence: CASSWRAKRAYGYTF. DNA of the CDR3: TGTGCCAGCAGCTGGCGGGCGAAAAGAGCCTATGGCTACACCTTC. The V and J genes are TRBV5-4 and TRBJ1-2; D remains ambiguous. Trimming left V 3 bases short and J 4 bases short, with 16 bases between. There are 15 residues in the CDR3. The germline gives CDR1 SGHNT, CDR2 YYREEE (reference sequence).

This clone came up a few times. J is TRBJ2-7 and V is TRBV7-2; a possible D gene is TRBD2 (6 bases). Germline V gene sequence: CDR1 SGHTA, CDR2 FQGNSA. V was pared by 5 bases and J by 0 bases, with 17 bases between. The CDR3 extends over 16 amino acids. The CDR3 protein is CASSPFGGTGSYEQYF. CDR3 DNA sequence: TGTGCCAGCAGCCCCTTTGGGGGGACTGGCTCCTACGAGCAGTACTTC.

The V gene is TRBV6-6, the J gene TRBJ2-3; D unresolved. Trimming pared 8 bases from V and 8 bases from J, leaving 8 bases between. CDR3 length: 10 residues. Germline CDR1 MNHNY, CDR2 SVGAGI (reference sequence). The CDR3 loop is CASGLVTQYF. The CDR3 DNA reads TGTGCCAGCGGTTTGGTTACGCAGTATTTT.

The genes are TRBV2 and TRBJ2-5, with 10 bases aligning to TRBD1. The CDR3 extends over 13 amino acids. Looked up from germline, CDR1 is SNHLY and CDR2 is FYNNEI. V gave up 10 bases and J gave up 2 bases; unmatched junction bases: 4. The CDR3 spells CANTDRGQETQYF. The CDR3, as DNA: TGTGCCAATACGGACAGGGGGCAAGAGACCCAGTACTTC.

The chain carries TRBV6-1 and TRBJ2-5; a weak D match, TRBD1 (5 bases). CDR1 and CDR2 from the germline V gene are MNHNS and SASEGT. The CDR3 runs to 15 residues. V was shortened by 4 bases and J by 0 bases, with 12 bases between the two germline ends. CDR3: CASSVLPTDQETQYF. The DNA for the CDR3 is TGTGCCAGCAGTGTTTTACCGACAGACCAAGAGACCCAGTACTTC.

Notes on this clone: Other DNA sequences in the same sample also yield this CDR3. This chain joins TRBV18 and TRBJ1-5; D gene uncertain. This CDR3 spans 13 amino acids. Trimming cost V 5 bases and J 1 base, with 6 bases left between them. Germline CDR1 reads KGHSH; CDR2 reads LQKENI. In DNA, the CDR3 is TGTGCCAGCTCAGACCAGAGCAATCAGCCCCAGCATTTT. Protein product: CASSDQSNQPQHF.

The rearrangement links TRBV7-2 to TRBJ2-7, with 9 positions matching TRBD2. V lost 5 bases, J lost 0 bases, and 8 bases stayed unmatched. Germline V lookup: CDR1 SGHTA, CDR2 FQGNSA. The CDR3 covers 16 residues. For the CDR3, the DNA is TGTGCCAGCAGCCAGATGCAGCGGGGGGTCTCCTACGAGCAGTACTTC. As protein: CASSQMQRGVSYEQYF.

The rearrangement links TRBV5-1 to TRBJ2-5; a weak D match, TRBD1 (5 bases). Germline V gene lookup returns CDR1 SGHRS and CDR2 YFSETQ. The CDR3 length is 15 residues. V was shortened by 0 bases and J by 5 bases, with 14 bases between the two germline ends. Here the CDR3 DNA reads TGCGCCAGCAGCTTGGGGGTTGGGGCCCGGGAGACCCAGTACTTC. Its protein is CASSLGVGARETQYF.

On this clone: Possible read error: a much larger clone is one base away. The genes are TRBV30 and TRBJ1-1; D ambiguous. This CDR3 has 13 residues. CDR1 and CDR2 from the germline V gene are GTSNPN and SVGIG (reference sequence). Written as DNA, the CDR3 is TGTGCCTGGGGTGTACCCGCCCAACCTGAAGCTTTCTTT. This translates into CAWGVPAQPEAFF.

This clone appeared many times. The V gene is TRBV4-1, the J gene TRBJ2-2; TRBD2 aligns across 7 bases. CDR3 size: 19 residues. The J segment lost 4 bases and the V segment lost 4 bases, leaving 18 bases of the junction unmatched. The germline V gene encodes CDR1 MGHRA and CDR2 YSYEKL. The CDR3 spells CASSPGRTRQRGITGELFF. The CDR3 coding sequence is TGCGCCAGCAGCCCCGGGAGGACAAGACAAAGAGGTATCACCGGGGAGCTGTTTTTT.

V is TRBV2 and J is TRBJ2-4; maybe TRBD2 (5 bases). V was trimmed by 5 bases and J by 5 bases, leaving 19 bases between them. The CDR3 consists of 16 residues. Germline CDR1 SNHLY, CDR2 FYNNEI. CDR3 in DNA: TGTGCCAGCAGTCGACAAGGACTCACCAGCCAAAACATTCAGTACTTC. Amino acids: CASSRQGLTSQNIQYF.